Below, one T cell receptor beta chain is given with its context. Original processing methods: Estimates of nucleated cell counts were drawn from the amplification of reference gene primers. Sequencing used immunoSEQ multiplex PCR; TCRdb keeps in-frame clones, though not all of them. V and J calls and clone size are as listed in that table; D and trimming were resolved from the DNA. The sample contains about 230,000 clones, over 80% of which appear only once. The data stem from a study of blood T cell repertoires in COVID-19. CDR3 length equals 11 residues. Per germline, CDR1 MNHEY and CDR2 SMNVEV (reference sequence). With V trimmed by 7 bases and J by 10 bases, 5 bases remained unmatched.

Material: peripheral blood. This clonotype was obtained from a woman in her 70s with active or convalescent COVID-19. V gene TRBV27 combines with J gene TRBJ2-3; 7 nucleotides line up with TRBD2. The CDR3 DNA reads TGTGCCAGCACTCGGGGGGTGGCGCAGTATTTT. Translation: CASTRGVAQYF.